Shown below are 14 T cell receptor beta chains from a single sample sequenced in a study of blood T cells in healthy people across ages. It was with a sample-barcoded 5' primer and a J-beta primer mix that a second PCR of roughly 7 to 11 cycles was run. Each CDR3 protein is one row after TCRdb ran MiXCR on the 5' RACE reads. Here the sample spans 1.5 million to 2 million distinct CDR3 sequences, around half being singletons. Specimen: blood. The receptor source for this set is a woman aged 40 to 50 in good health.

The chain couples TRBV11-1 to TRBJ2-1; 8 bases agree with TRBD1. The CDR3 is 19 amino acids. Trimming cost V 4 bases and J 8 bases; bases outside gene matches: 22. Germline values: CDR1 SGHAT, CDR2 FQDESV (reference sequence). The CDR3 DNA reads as TGTGCCAGCAGCTACCACTCCACCAAGTCCGGCGGACAGGGCTATGAGCAGTTCTTC. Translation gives CASSYHSTKSGGQGYEQFF.

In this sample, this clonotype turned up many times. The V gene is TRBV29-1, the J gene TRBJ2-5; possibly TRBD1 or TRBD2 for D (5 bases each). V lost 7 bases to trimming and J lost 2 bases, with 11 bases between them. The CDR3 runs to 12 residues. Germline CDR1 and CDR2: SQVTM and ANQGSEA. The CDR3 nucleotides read TGCAGCGCCCCGGGACCTCAAGAGACCCAGTACTTC. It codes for CSAPGPQETQYF. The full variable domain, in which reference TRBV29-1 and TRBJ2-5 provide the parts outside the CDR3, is SAVISQKPSRDICQRGTSLTIQCQVDSQVTMMFWYRQQPGQSLTLIATANQGSEATYESGFVIDKFPISRPNLTFSTLTVSNMSPEDSSIYLCSAPGPQETQYFGPGTRLLVL.

The CDR3 DNA is TGTGCCAGCAGCCAACGCGCCCTTTTAGGCTATGGCTACACCTTC. Its protein is CASSQRALLGYGYTF. The rearrangement joins TRBV14 to TRBJ1-2; no firm D call. Germline CDR1 reads SGHDN; CDR2 reads FVKESK. The CDR3 runs 15 residues. The V end was cut by 2 bases, the J end by 4 bases, with 14 bases between.

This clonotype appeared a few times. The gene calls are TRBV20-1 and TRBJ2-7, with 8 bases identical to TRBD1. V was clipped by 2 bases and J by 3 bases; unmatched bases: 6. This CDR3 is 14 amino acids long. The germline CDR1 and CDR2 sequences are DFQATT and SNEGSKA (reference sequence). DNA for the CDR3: TGCAGTGCTAGATACGACAGGGGCAGCTACGAGCAGTACTTC. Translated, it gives CSARYDRGSYEQYF.

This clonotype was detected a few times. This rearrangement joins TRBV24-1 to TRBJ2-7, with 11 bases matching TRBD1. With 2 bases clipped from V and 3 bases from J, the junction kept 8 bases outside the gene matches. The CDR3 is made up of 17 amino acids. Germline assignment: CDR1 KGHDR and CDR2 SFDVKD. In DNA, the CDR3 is TGTGCCACCAGTGATTCAACCGGGACAGGGGGGTACTACGAGCAGTACTTC. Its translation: CATSDSTGTGGYYEQYF.

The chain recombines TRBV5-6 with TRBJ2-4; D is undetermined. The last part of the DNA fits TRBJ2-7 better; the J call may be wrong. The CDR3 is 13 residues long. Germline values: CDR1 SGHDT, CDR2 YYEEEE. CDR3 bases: TGTGCCAGCAGCTTGCCGCAGGCCTACGAGCAGTACTTC. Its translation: CASSLPQAYEQYF.

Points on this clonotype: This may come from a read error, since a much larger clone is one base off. The CDR3 DNA is TGTGCCAGCACCCCCTCCCGGGTCGGCACAGATACGCAGTATTTT. Its protein product is CASTPSRVGTDTQYF. This chain connects TRBV7-2 to TRBJ2-3; D is ambiguous. The CDR3 runs to 15 residues. V lost 7 bases to trimming and J lost 1 base, with 15 bases between them. Looked up from germline, CDR1 is SGHTA and CDR2 is FQGNSA.

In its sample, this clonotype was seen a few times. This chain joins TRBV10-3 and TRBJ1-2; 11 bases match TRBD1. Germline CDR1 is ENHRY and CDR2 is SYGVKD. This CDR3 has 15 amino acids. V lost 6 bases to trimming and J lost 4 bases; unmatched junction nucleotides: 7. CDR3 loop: CAISPGQGASYGYTF. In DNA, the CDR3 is TGTGCCATCAGCCCTGGACAGGGGGCGAGCTATGGCTACACCTTC.

For the CDR3, the DNA is TGCAGCGTTGACAGGGATCGTCGCACTGAAGCTTTCTTT. Translation gives CSVDRDRRTEAFF. V is TRBV29-1 and J is TRBJ1-1, with D possibly being TRBD1 (5 bases). Trimming took 3 bases from V and 4 from J, leaving 12 bases between them. Germline assignment: CDR1 SQVTM and CDR2 ANQGSEA. CDR3 length equals 13 residues.

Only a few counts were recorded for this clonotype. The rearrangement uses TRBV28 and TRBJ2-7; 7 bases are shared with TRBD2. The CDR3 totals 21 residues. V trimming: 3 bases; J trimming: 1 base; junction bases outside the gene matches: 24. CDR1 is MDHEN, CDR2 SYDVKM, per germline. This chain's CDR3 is CASSFELREGFTSEGSYEQYF. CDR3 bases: TGTGCCAGCAGTTTCGAACTTAGGGAAGGGTTTACTAGCGAAGGGTCCTACGAGCAGTACTTC.

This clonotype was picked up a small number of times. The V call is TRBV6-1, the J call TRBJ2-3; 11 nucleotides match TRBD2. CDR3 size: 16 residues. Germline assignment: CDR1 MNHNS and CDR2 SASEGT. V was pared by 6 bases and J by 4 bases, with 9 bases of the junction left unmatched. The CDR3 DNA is TGTGCCAGCAGCCATCTAACTAGCGGGGGATCAGATACGCAGTATTTT. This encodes CASSHLTSGGSDTQYF.

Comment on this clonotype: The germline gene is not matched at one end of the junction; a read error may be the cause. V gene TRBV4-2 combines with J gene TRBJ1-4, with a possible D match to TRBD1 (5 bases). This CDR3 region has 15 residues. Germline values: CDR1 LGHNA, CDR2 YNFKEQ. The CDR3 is CATSQGEGRDEKLFF. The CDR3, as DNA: TGTGCCACCAGCCAAGGAGAGGGACGAGATGAAAAACTGTTTTTT.

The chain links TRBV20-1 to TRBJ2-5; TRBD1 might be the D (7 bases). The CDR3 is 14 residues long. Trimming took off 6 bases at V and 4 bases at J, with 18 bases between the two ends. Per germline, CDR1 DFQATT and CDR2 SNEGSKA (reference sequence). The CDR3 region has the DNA TGCAGTGCATTGGGGGGCAGGGGGATAGAGACCCAGTACTTC. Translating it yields CSALGGRGIETQYF.

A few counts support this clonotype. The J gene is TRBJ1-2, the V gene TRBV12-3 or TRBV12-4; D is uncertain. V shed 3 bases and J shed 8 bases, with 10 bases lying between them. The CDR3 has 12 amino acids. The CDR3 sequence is CASSLIQEGYTF. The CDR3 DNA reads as TGTGCCAGCAGTTTGATCCAGGAGGGCTACACCTTC.